This T cell receptor (beta chain) originates from a study of siplizumab effects on memory and regulatory T cells (dated 2019 in TCRdb). The study in broad terms: The effect of the anti-CD2 antibody siplizumab on alloreactive T-cell subsets was examined in allogeneic mixed lymphocyte reactions constructed from human PBMCs.

Sorted unstimulated T cells, along with proliferating T cells recovered from mixed lymphocyte reactions, underwent TCRbeta CDR3 sequencing. Fresh whole blood from some ten HLA-typed healthy donors was used as the source from which PBMCs were isolated. To map where alloreactive clones came from, CD4+ regulatory T cells in the unstimulated state were FACS-sorted. Library preparation employed the immunoSEQ multiplex PCR assay. The deep sequencing platform assayed around 10^5 TCR templates per sample. Genomic DNA extracted from sorted T cells was the material used for TCRbeta CDR3 sequencing. Per the authors' processing: The R programming language was used for clonal analysis of TCRbeta CDR3 data. Comparing unstimulated samples against CFSE-low samples taken after the reaction was how alloreactive CD4+ and CD8+ clones were defined. By matching sequences to the repertoires of sorted unstimulated Treg and non-Treg cells, each alloreactive CD4+ clone was assigned a regulatory or non-regulatory origin. TCRdb stores this immuneACCESS table with in-frame sequences only. Part of the clones is absent; in the studies checked, under half of the shortfall reflects unresolved V genes, and no reason is known for the rest. V and J calls and clone size are given by that table; D and trimming were obtained from the DNA. Recorded for this sample are some 100,000 clones; 94% of them occurred a single time. The top ten clones comprise 0.55% to 0.65% of the sample.

The CDR3 runs 16 amino acids, cysteine and phenylalanine included. Only CDR3 DNA remains: 48 bases, in frame from the first base. Via the germline V gene, CDR1 is MDHEN and CDR2 SYDVKM. Deletion took 4 bases off V and 5 bases off J, with a span of 17 bases between the germline ends. This clone has a single count. Its antigen is not yet known. No much larger clone exists at a distance of one base, and base qualities are not known. What the work shows at the level of the full study, not this receptor alone: Siplizumab significantly reduced the cumulative frequency of alloreactive sequences traceable to unstimulated CD4+ memory T cells. Unstimulated naive T cells appeared to be more diverse than memory T cells, and naive cells seemed to make a substantial contribution to the alloresponse. The suppressive function of proliferating Tregs from siplizumab cultures was not functionally confirmed. Because sequences below about 10^-5 frequency were poorly captured, only a minor fraction of alloreactive clones could be mapped to unstimulated subsets. Among mappable alloreactive CD4+ clones, the Treg-derived fraction averaged approximately 63% with siplizumab versus about 27% in control reactions. Roughly 80-97% of proliferating CD4+ or CD8+ clones could not be assigned a naive or memory phenotype.

The rearranged chain carries TRBV28 and TRBJ1-4; TRBD1 is a possible D gene, resting on 5 matching bases. Source material: Tregs sorted from blood. This TCR was recovered from a human donor in good health. The CDR3 in this case is CASSSPADSGNEKLFF. The nucleotides are TGTGCCAGCAGTTCCCCCGCCGACAGCGGGAATGAAAAACTGTTTTTT. The full variable domain, completed from the reference TRBV28 and TRBJ1-4 proteins outside the CDR3, reads DVKVTQSSRYLVKRTGEKVFLECVQDMDHENMFWYRQDPGLGLRLIYFSYDVKMKEKGDIPEGYSVSREKKERFSLILESASTNQTSMYLCASSSPADSGNEKLFFGSGTQLSVL.